The TCR beta chain described here comes from a study of T cells in Graves' hyperthyroidism and ophthalmopathy. In the study overall: Blood from the periphery was taken at initial diagnosis, before any treatment. General observations from the study: Researchers report that a 13 V-J model separated ophthalmopathy from stable hyperthyroidism.

Regions amplified from RNA transcripts were the TCR beta CDR3 regions. Primed by the HTBI set, a first-round RT-PCR was run on the TCR CDR3. Each CDR3 protein is one row after TCRdb ran MiXCR on the multiplex PCR reads. Of hundreds of thousands of distinct CDR3 sequences in the sample, about 16% were seen once. Germline loops: CDR1 MNHNS, CDR2 SASEGT. Between the trimmed V and J ends, which lost 5 bases and 0 bases, there was a span of 11 bases. This CDR3 spans 14 amino acids. This clonotype was seen a handful of times. Its antigen is unidentified. The chain joins TRBV6-1 to TRBJ2-7; tentative D call: TRBD1 (6 bases). This TCR came from a woman aged 25 to 39 with Graves' hyperthyroidism. The sample was blood. CDR3 nucleotide sequence: TGTGCCAGCAGTAGCAGGACAGTCTCCTACGAGCAGTACTTC. Protein sequence: CASSSRTVSYEQYF.